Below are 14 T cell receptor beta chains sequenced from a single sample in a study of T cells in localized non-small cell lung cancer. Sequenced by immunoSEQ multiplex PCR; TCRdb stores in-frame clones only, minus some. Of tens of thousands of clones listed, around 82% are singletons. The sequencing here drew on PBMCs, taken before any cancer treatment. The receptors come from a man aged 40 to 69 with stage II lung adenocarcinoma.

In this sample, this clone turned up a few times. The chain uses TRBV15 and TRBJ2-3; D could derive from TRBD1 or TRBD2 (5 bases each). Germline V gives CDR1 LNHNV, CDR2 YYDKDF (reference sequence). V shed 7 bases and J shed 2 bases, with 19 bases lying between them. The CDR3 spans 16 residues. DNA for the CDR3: TGTGCCACCACCCTACCGGGACGACGATCCACAGATACGCAGTATTTT. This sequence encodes CATTLPGRRSTDTQYF.

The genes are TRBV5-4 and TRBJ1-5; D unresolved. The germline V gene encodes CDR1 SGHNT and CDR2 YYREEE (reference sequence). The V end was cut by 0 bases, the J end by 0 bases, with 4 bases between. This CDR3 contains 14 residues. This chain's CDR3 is CASSLDSSNQPQHF. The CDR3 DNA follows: TGTGCCAGCAGCTTGGACAGTAGCAATCAGCCCCAGCATTTT.

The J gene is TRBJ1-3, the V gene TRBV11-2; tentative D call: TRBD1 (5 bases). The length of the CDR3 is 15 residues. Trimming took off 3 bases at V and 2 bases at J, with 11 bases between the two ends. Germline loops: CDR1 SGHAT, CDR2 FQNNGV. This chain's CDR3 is CASSFGHGPGNTIYF. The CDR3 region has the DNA TGTGCCAGCAGCTTCGGACACGGCCCTGGAAACACCATATATTTT.

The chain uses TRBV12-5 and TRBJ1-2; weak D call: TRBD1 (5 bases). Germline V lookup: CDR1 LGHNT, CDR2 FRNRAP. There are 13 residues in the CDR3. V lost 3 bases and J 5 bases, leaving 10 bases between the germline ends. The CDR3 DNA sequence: TGTGCTAGTGGTTTAGGGACGGCTTATGGCTACACCTTC. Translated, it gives CASGLGTAYGYTF.

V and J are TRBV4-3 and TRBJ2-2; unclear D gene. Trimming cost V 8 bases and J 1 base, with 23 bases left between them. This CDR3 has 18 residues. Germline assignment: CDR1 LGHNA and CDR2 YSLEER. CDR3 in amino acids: CASFYQCAEIRNTGELFF. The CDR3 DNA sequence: TGCGCCAGCTTCTATCAATGCGCGGAGATCAGGAACACCGGGGAGCTGTTTTTT.

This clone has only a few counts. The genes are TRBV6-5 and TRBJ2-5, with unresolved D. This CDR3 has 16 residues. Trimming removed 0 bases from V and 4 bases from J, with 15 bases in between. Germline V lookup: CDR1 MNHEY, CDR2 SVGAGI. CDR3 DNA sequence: TGTGCCAGCAGTTACTCAGGTCAAATAGCAGGAGAGACCCAGTACTTC. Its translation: CASSYSGQIAGETQYF.

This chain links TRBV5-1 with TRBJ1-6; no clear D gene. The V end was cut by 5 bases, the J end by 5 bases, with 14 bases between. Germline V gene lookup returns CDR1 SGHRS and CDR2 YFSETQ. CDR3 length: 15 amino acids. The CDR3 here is CASRPHSANNSPLHF. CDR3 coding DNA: TGCGCCAGCAGACCACATTCGGCGAATAATTCACCCCTCCACTTT.

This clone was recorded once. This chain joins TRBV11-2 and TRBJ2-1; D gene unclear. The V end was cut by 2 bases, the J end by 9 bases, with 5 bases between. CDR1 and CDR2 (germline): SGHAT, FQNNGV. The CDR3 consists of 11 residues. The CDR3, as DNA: TGTGCCAGCAGCTTATCCGGTGAGCAGTTCTTC. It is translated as CASSLSGEQFF. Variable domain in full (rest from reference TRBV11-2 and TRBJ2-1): EAGVAQSPRYKIIEKRQSVAFWCNPISGHATLYWYQQILGQGPKLLIQFQNNGVVDDSQLPKDRFSAERLKGVDSTLKIQPAKLEDSAVYLCASSLSGEQFFGPGTRLTVL.

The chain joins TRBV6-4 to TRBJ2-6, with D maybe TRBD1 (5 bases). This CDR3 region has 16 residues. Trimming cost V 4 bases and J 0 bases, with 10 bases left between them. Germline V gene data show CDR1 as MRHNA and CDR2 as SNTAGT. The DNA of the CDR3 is TGTGCCAGCAGTGTCGACAGTTTCTCTGGGGCCAACGTCCTGACTTTC. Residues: CASSVDSFSGANVLTF.

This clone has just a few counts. The CDR3 DNA is TGTGCCAGCAGCTTAGGATTTGGGAACTACGAGCAGTACTTC. Translated, it gives CASSLGFGNYEQYF. The chain couples TRBV7-6 to TRBJ2-7; no reliable D call. The germline V gene encodes CDR1 SGHVS and CDR2 FNYEAQ. Trimming took off 1 base at V and 3 bases at J, with 10 bases between the two ends. This CDR3 region has 14 residues.

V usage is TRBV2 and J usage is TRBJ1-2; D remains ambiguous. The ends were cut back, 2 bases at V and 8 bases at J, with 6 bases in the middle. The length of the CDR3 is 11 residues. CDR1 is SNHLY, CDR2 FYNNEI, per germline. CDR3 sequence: CASSETAGYTF. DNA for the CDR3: TGTGCCAGCAGTGAAACAGCCGGCTACACCTTC.

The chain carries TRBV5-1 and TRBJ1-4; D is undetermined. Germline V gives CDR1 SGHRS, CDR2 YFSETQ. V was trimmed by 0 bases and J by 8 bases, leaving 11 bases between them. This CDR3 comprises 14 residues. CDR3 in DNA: TGCGCCAGCAGCTTGGCTACCGTAGGCGAAAAACTGTTTTTT. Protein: CASSLATVGEKLFF.

The CDR3 loop reads CSASTGTEAFF. As DNA, the CDR3 is TGCAGTGCTAGTACGGGCACTGAAGCTTTCTTT. The chain couples TRBV20-1 to TRBJ1-1, with D uncertain. Per the germline V gene, CDR1 is DFQATT and CDR2 is SNEGSKA (reference sequence). The CDR3 is 11 residues long. V lost 3 bases, J lost 4 bases, and 6 bases lay in between.

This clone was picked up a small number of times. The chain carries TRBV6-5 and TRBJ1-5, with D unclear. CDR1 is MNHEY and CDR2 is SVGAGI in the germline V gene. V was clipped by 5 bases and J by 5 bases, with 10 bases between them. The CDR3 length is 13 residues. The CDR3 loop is CASSGRVDQPQHF. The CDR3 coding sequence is TGTGCCAGCAGTGGCAGAGTTGATCAGCCCCAGCATTTT.